Listed below are T cell receptor beta chains from one sample, sequenced in a study of shared clonotypes between healthy human individuals. Assay: immunoSEQ multiplex PCR; the TCRdb copy retains only in-frame clones and omits some. The sample lists over 850,000 clones, around three quarters occurring once. Input material: memory CD4+ T cells from PBMCs. Every receptor here comes from a man between 18 and 35 years old in good health. Some clones in this sample may be carry-over from other donors' samples. Both conserved end residues are part of each CDR3. Each record gives: J gene, D gene, V gene, clone size, CDR3 protein, CDR3 DNA. A D gene is named only where the DNA matches it firmly. Only part of the rows carry a size: once, few, many, or a class if the clone is expanded.

>TRBJ1-1|.|TRBV5-6|.
CASSLASREAFF
TGTGCCAGCAGCTTGGCCTCTAGGGAAGCTTTCTTT
>TRBJ2-6|.|TRBV9|.
CASSVEAVRANVLTF
TGTGCCAGCAGCGTAGAAGCCGTGCGGGCCAACGTCCTGACTTTC
>TRBJ1-2|.|TRBV7-6|.
CASSYRSGETAYGYTF
TGTGCCAGCAGCTACCGTTCAGGGGAGACGGCCTATGGCTACACCTTC
>TRBJ2-5|.|TRBV4-2|.
CASSQAFSGQETQYF
TGTGCCAGCAGCCAAGCTTTTAGCGGCCAAGAGACCCAGTACTTC
>TRBJ2-1|TRBD2|TRBV7-3|.
CASSRGDSYNEQFF
TGTGCCAGCAGCCGGGGGGACTCCTACAATGAGCAGTTCTTC
>TRBJ2-7|TRBD1|TRBV6-1|.
CASSELDRASYEQYF
TGTGCCAGCAGTGAATTAGACAGGGCCTCCTACGAGCAGTACTTC
>TRBJ2-7|.|TRBV10-3|.
CATQGHHEQYF
TGTGCCACCCAGGGCCACCACGAGCAGTACTTC
>TRBJ2-5|.|TRBV5-1|.
CASRKNQETQYF
TGCGCCAGCAGAAAGAACCAAGAGACCCAGTACTTC
>TRBJ1-2|TRBD1|TRBV7-2|.
CASSPPGQANYGYTF
TGTGCCAGCAGCCCACCGGGACAGGCTAACTATGGCTACACCTTC
>TRBJ1-1|.|TRBV6-6|.
CASRPGLFTEAFF
TGTGCCAGCAGGCCAGGCTTGTTTACTGAAGCTTTCTTT
>TRBJ2-5|TRBD2|TRBV7-2|.
CASSRGLAGRETQYF
TGTGCCAGCAGCCGGGGACTAGCGGGACGGGAGACCCAGTACTTC
>TRBJ1-2|TRBD1|TRBV5-5|.
CASSFGQGISPRGYGYTF
TGTGCCAGCAGCTTTGGACAGGGGATTTCGCCCCGAGGCTATGGCTACACCTTC
>TRBJ2-7|.|TRBV27|.
CASSRGPPRGSYEQYF
TGTGCCAGCAGTCGAGGACCGCCGAGAGGGTCCTACGAGCAGTACTTC
>TRBJ2-7|TRBD2|TRBV2|once
CASSRLAGVVEQYF
TGTGCCAGCAGCAGACTAGCGGGAGTTGTTGAGCAGTACTTC
>TRBJ1-4|TRBD1|TRBV5-5|.
CASSKAGTGDEKLFF
TGTGCCAGCAGCAAAGCCGGGACAGGGGATGAAAAACTGTTTTTT
>TRBJ1-5|.|TRBV28|.
CASKRGQPQHF
TGTGCCAGCAAGCGGGGACAGCCCCAGCATTTT
>TRBJ2-2|.|TRBV5-1|.
CASSWDKGKRVF
TGCGCCAGCAGCTGGGACAAGGGGAAGAGGGTTTTT
>TRBJ1-2|.|TRBV4-1|.
CASSQGVGLYGYTF
TGCGCCAGCAGCCAAGGGGTCGGACTATATGGCTACACCTTC
>TRBJ2-3|TRBD1|TRBV7-8|.
CASSPRRDRSTDTQYF
TGTGCCAGCAGCCCCCGCCGGGACAGGAGCACAGATACGCAGTATTTT
>TRBJ2-1|.|TRBV28|.
CASSSFGRVGQTSYNEQFF
TGTGCCAGCAGTTCCTTTGGCAGGGTTGGCCAGACATCCTACAATGAGCAGTTCTTC
>TRBJ1-2|.|TRBV7-2|.
CASSPGTNYGYTF
TGTGCCAGCAGCCCAGGGACTAACTATGGCTACACCTTC
>TRBJ1-2|.|TRBV2|.
CASSVGEGGGYTF
TGTGCCAGCAGTGTGGGAGAGGGAGGAGGCTACACCTTC
>TRBJ1-5|.|TRBV27|many
CASSFRRGGDQPQHF
TGTGCCAGCAGTTTTCGTCGGGGGGGGGATCAGCCCCAGCATTTT
>TRBJ2-7|TRBD1|TRBV5-1|.
CASSAPDRESYEQYF
TGCGCCAGCAGCGCGCCGGACAGGGAAAGCTACGAGCAGTACTTC
>TRBJ2-6|.|TRBV19|.
CASSILSSGANVLTF
TGTGCCAGTAGTATTCTGAGTTCTGGGGCCAACGTCCTGACTTTC
>TRBJ2-2|.|TRBV5-5|.
CASSLWDFTGELFF
TGTGCCAGCAGCTTGTGGGACTTCACCGGGGAGCTGTTTTTT
>TRBJ1-5|.|TRBV10-2|.
CASSDPNQPQHF
TGCGCCAGCAGTGATCCAAATCAGCCCCAGCATTTT
>TRBJ1-3|.|TRBV7-9|once
CASSLGLSGNTIYF
TGTGCCAGCAGCTTAGGGTTGTCTGGAAACACCATATATTTT
>TRBJ2-3|.|TRBV5-1|.
CASSLGSVQTDTQYF
TGCGCCAGCAGCTTGGGTTCGGTGCAGACAGATACGCAGTATTTT
>TRBJ2-3|.|TRBV11-3|.
CASSLEGGRTDTQYF
TGTGCCAGCAGCTTAGAGGGGGGGCGTACAGATACGCAGTATTTT
>TRBJ2-5|TRBD2|TRBV5-1|.
CASSLVVGGRAPETQYF
TGCGCCAGCAGCTTGGTGGTCGGCGGGAGGGCCCCGGAGACCCAGTACTTC
>TRBJ2-3|.|TRBV7-3|.
CASSLISGDTQYF
TGTGCCAGCAGCTTAATTTCAGGGGATACGCAGTATTTT
>TRBJ1-2|TRBD1|TRBV4-2|once
CASSQGGTASNYGYTF
TGTGCCAGCAGCCAGGGAGGGACAGCCTCTAACTATGGCTACACCTTC
>TRBJ2-4|.|TRBV6-5|.
CASSSPAGNIQYF
TGTGCCAGCAGTTCGCCGGCGGGAAACATTCAGTACTTC
>TRBJ2-1|TRBD2|TRBV19|.
CASRLAGSNEQFF
TGTGCCAGTAGACTAGCGGGGAGCAATGAGCAGTTCTTC
>TRBJ2-3|TRBD1|TRBV7-3|once
CASSLNGPGQAIDTQYF
TGTGCCAGCAGCTTAAACGGACCGGGACAGGCCATAGATACGCAGTATTTT